The 30 T cell receptor beta chains below all came from one sample that was sequenced in a study of STAT5B mutations in CD4+ large granular lymphocyte leukemia. Profiling relied on immunoSEQ multiplex PCR, and the TCRdb table lists in-frame clones only, not all of them. The table records about 27,000 clones, around two thirds of them present only once. The sequenced material came from CD4+ T cells from blood buffy coats. The origin of the receptors is a human donor in good health.

The chain is built from TRBV7-2 and TRBJ2-7; 10 bases are a match to TRBD2. The ends lost 1 base at V and 7 bases at J; junction bases unmatched: 7. The germline V gene has CDR1 SGHTA and CDR2 FQGNSA. The CDR3 consists of 15 residues. This chain's CDR3 is CASSLERGGIGEQYV. The CDR3 DNA sequence: TGTGCCAGCAGCTTAGAGCGGGGGGGGATTGGAGAGCAGTACGTC.

V usage is TRBV28 and J usage is TRBJ2-2, with 15 bases aligning to TRBD2. This CDR3 region has 21 residues. V dropped 0 bases and J dropped 2; count of bases not matched to a gene: 10. Germline V gene sequence: CDR1 MDHEN, CDR2 SYDVKM. CDR3 bases: TGTGCCAGCAGTTTATGGGTATCGTGGACTAGCGGGGGGGCCAACACCGGGGAGCTGTTTTTT. This sequence encodes CASSLWVSWTSGGANTGELFF. The variable domain in full, with the rest retrieved from reference TRBV28 and TRBJ2-2, is DVKVTQSSRYLVKRTGEKVFLECVQDMDHENMFWYRQDPGLGLRLIYFSYDVKMKEKGDIPEGYSVSREKKERFSLILESASTNQTSMYLCASSLWVSWTSGGANTGELFFGEGSRLTVL.

The genes are TRBV11-3 and TRBJ2-3; D gene ambiguous. This CDR3 contains 14 residues. V shed 5 bases and J shed 3 bases, with 12 bases lying between them. The V gene's germline CDR1 is SGHNT and CDR2 YENEEA. The CDR3 sequence: CASSPTTLTDTQYF. Written as DNA, the CDR3 is TGTGCCAGCAGCCCAACAACGCTTACAGATACGCAGTATTTT.

The gene calls are TRBV5-1 and TRBJ2-1; 9 bases are shared with TRBD1. V was clipped by 4 bases and J by 5 bases; unmatched bases: 7. From germline, CDR1 is SGHRS and CDR2 YFSETQ. The CDR3 covers 15 residues. This CDR3 is CASSLTGQGNNEQFF. The CDR3 region has the DNA TGCGCCAGCAGCCTTACGGGACAGGGTAACAATGAGCAGTTCTTC. Combining the CDR3 with reference TRBV5-1 and TRBJ2-1 gives the whole variable domain KAGVTQTPRYLIKTRGQQVTLSCSPISGHRSVSWYQQTPGQGLQFLFEYFSETQRNKGNFPGRFSGRQFSNSRSEMNVSTLELGDSALYLCASSLTGQGNNEQFFGPGTRLTVL.

CDR3 in amino acids: CASRSQAGADEQFF. CDR3 bases: TGCGCCAGCAGATCCCAAGCGGGAGCCGATGAGCAGTTCTTC. V usage is TRBV5-1 and J usage is TRBJ2-1, with 8 positions matching TRBD2. Germline-derived CDR1 and CDR2 are SGHRS and YFSETQ. There are 14 residues in the CDR3. V lost 5 bases, J lost 8 bases, and 9 bases stayed unmatched.

This clone is termed medium-sized (0.01 to 0.1%). In DNA form, the CDR3 reads TGCGCCAGCAGCTCAGCGAGCTCCTATAATTCACCCCTCCACTTT. Translated: CASSSASSYNSPLHF. V usage is TRBV5-1 and J usage is TRBJ1-6; no firm D call. The germline gives CDR1 SGHRS, CDR2 YFSETQ. V lost 3 bases, J lost 0 bases, and 7 bases lay in between. This CDR3 is 15 amino acids long.

The chain is built from TRBV4-1 and TRBJ2-2; 7 bases agree with TRBD1. The J segment lost 6 bases and the V segment lost 0 bases, leaving 7 bases of the junction unmatched. The CDR3 spans 16 residues. CDR1 and CDR2 from the germline V gene are MGHRA and YSYEKL. CDR3: CASSQDIHQGAGELFF. The CDR3 DNA reads TGCGCCAGCAGCCAAGATATCCATCAGGGGGCCGGGGAGCTGTTTTTT.

This chain uses TRBV5-1 with TRBJ1-1, with 9 bases fitting TRBD1. V lost 0 bases and J lost 4; bases outside the gene matches: 4. The CDR3 runs 15 residues. The germline V gene encodes CDR1 SGHRS and CDR2 YFSETQ. The CDR3 DNA follows: TGCGCCAGCAGCTTGGACACAGGGGGCTTCACTGAAGCTTTCTTT. Amino acid sequence: CASSLDTGGFTEAFF. The full variable domain, with the rest looked up from reference TRBV5-1 and TRBJ1-1, is KAGVTQTPRYLIKTRGQQVTLSCSPISGHRSVSWYQQTPGQGLQFLFEYFSETQRNKGNFPGRFSGRQFSNSRSEMNVSTLELGDSALYLCASSLDTGGFTEAFFGQGTRLTVV.

The chain's CDR3 is CAWSVLRRGAEAFF. CDR3 bases: TGTGCCTGGAGTGTACTCCGGAGGGGAGCTGAAGCTTTCTTT. The chain carries TRBV30 and TRBJ1-1, with D perhaps TRBD1 (5 bases). The CDR3 loop spans 14 amino acids. CDR1 is GTSNPN and CDR2 is SVGIG in the germline V gene (reference sequence). Trimming left V 0 bases short and J 6 bases short, with 14 bases between.

The rearrangement links TRBV6-1 to TRBJ2-1; 11 bases line up with TRBD2. CDR3 length: 16 residues. Losses at the gene ends were 4 bases for V and 4 bases for J; bases not matched to a gene: 6. Germline values: CDR1 MNHNS, CDR2 SASEGT. DNA of the CDR3: TGTGCCAGCAGTGTACTAGCGGGAGTATCGTACAATGAGCAGTTCTTC. It specifies CASSVLAGVSYNEQFF.

With respect to this clone: At one of its ends the junction is not consistent with the germline gene, which may arise from a read error. The gene calls are TRBV7-9 and TRBJ1-1; tentative D call: TRBD1 (5 bases). Germline CDR1 SEHNR, CDR2 FQNEAQ (reference sequence). There are 12 residues in the CDR3. CDR3 sequence: CASSLDRTVAFF. The CDR3 bases are TGTGCCAGCAGCTTAGACAGGACTGTAGCTTTCTTT.

This rearrangement joins TRBV10-3 to TRBJ2-5; a possible D gene is TRBD2 (5 bases). Per the germline V gene, CDR1 is ENHRY and CDR2 is SYGVKD. The ends were cut back, 4 bases at V and 5 bases at J, with 11 bases in the middle. The CDR3 has 13 amino acids. The CDR3 reads CAISGGREETQYF. The CDR3 DNA reads TGTGCCATCAGTGGGGGTAGGGAGGAGACCCAGTACTTC.

The chain is built from TRBV25-1 and TRBJ2-5, with 7 bases aligning to TRBD1. This CDR3 is built from 14 residues. V was clipped by 5 bases and J by 1 base; unmatched bases: 4. Germline V gene sequence: CDR1 MGHDK, CDR2 SYGVNS. In nucleotides, the CDR3 is TGTGCCAGCAGTAGGGGACAGTCCCAAGAGACCCAGTACTTC. It yields the protein CASSRGQSQETQYF.

By share, this clone ranks as medium-sized. J is TRBJ1-1 and V is TRBV5-1; 10 nucleotides align to TRBD1. V trimming: 3 bases; J trimming: 3 bases; junction bases outside the gene matches: 8. The CDR3 has 16 amino acids. The germline V gene encodes CDR1 SGHRS and CDR2 YFSETQ. The DNA of the CDR3 is TGCGCCAGCAGCTCCGACAGGGGGCAATTAGACACTGAAGCTTTCTTT. Protein product: CASSSDRGQLDTEAFF.

The chain couples TRBV30 to TRBJ2-3, with TRBD2 as a possible D gene (5 bases). V lost 0 bases and J 6 bases, leaving 7 bases between the germline ends. The CDR3 is 12 residues long. Germline V gives CDR1 GTSNPN, CDR2 SVGIG (reference sequence). The CDR3 coding sequence is TGTGCCTGGAGTGTACAGCGGGATACGCAGTATTTT. Amino acid sequence: CAWSVQRDTQYF.

V is TRBV7-8 and J is TRBJ2-7; 9 bases agree with TRBD1. V gave up 1 base and J gave up 5 bases; unmatched junction bases: 12. Germline V gene data show CDR1 as SGHVS and CDR2 as FQNEAQ. This CDR3 is built from 17 residues. The CDR3 region is CASSLELITGGSNEQYV. The CDR3 nucleotides read TGTGCCAGCAGCTTAGAGTTGATCACAGGGGGCTCGAACGAGCAGTACGTC.

V is TRBV28 and J is TRBJ2-1; TRBD2 matches 11 bases. The CDR3 consists of 14 residues. V trimming: 8 bases; J trimming: 4 bases; junction bases outside the gene matches: 4. Germline V gene lookup returns CDR1 MDHEN and CDR2 SYDVKM. CDR3 DNA sequence: TGTGCCAGCGCGACTAGCGGGATTTACAATGAGCAGTTCTTC. Residues: CASATSGIYNEQFF.

The chain links TRBV29-1 to TRBJ1-1; 7 bases fit TRBD1. The CDR3 extends over 12 amino acids. Germline V gene lookup returns CDR1 SQVTM and CDR2 ANQGSEA. The J segment lost 2 bases and the V segment lost 5 bases, leaving 2 bases of the junction unmatched. In DNA form, the CDR3 reads TGCAGCGTTCGACAGGGAAACACTGAAGCTTTCTTT. Amino acids: CSVRQGNTEAFF. Full variable domain (outside the CDR3, taken from reference TRBV29-1 and TRBJ1-1): SAVISQKPSRDICQRGTSLTIQCQVDSQVTMMFWYRQQPGQSLTLIATANQGSEATYESGFVIDKFPISRPNLTFSTLTVSNMSPEDSSIYLCSVRQGNTEAFFGQGTRLTVV.

The rearrangement uses TRBV11-2 and TRBJ2-1, with 10 bases fitting TRBD2. Losses at the gene ends were 4 bases for V and 9 bases for J; bases not matched to a gene: 9. The germline V gene encodes CDR1 SGHAT and CDR2 FQNNGV. This CDR3 has 15 amino acids. CDR3 sequence reads: CASSSYTSGIGEQFF. Here the CDR3 DNA reads TGTGCCAGCAGCTCGTATACTAGCGGGATTGGTGAGCAGTTCTTC.

The chain has TRBV28 and TRBJ2-2; tentatively, D is TRBD2 (5 bases). V was clipped by 6 bases and J by 7 bases, with 15 bases between them. The CDR3 extends over 14 amino acids. Germline CDR1 and CDR2: MDHEN and SYDVKM. CDR3 in DNA: TGTGCCAGCAGGGCCGGGCAGGCGGGCGGGGAGCTGTTTTTT. Encoded protein: CASRAGQAGGELFF.

Regarding this clone: At one end the junction does not follow the germline gene, possibly because of a read error. CDR3 coding DNA: TGTGCTAGCAGCCCGGGAGTCAATGAAAAACTGTTTTTT. Amino acids: CASSPGVNEKLFF. This chain connects TRBV7-7 to TRBJ1-4; D uncertain. Looked up from germline, CDR1 is SSHAT and CDR2 is FNYEAQ (reference sequence). The CDR3 length is 13 residues.

This chain joins TRBV6-1 and TRBJ1-1, with D unclear. CDR1 MNHNS and CDR2 SASEGT come from the germline V gene. CDR3 length: 14 amino acids. V was shortened by 6 bases and J by 1 base, with 12 bases between the two germline ends. As DNA, the CDR3 is TGTGCCAGCAGGAATAACGGGCCGAACACTGAAGCTTTCTTT. Residues: CASRNNGPNTEAFF.

V usage is TRBV28 and J usage is TRBJ2-1, with D tentatively TRBD2 (6 bases). CDR1 is MDHEN and CDR2 is SYDVKM in the germline V gene. CDR3 size: 13 residues. With 5 bases removed from V and 3 bases from J, the gap between germline ends came to 8 bases. CDR3 DNA: TGTGCCAGCAGTACCGGGGGCTACAATGAGCAGTTCTTC. As protein: CASSTGGYNEQFF.

The chain recombines TRBV2 with TRBJ2-2; TRBD2 matches at 12 bases. V lost 8 bases to trimming and J lost 5 bases; unmatched junction nucleotides: 6. Germline assignment: CDR1 SNHLY and CDR2 FYNNEI. The CDR3 spans 15 residues. The CDR3 sequence is CASRGLAGITGELFF. The DNA for the CDR3 is TGTGCCAGCCGAGGACTAGCGGGAATAACCGGGGAGCTGTTTTTT.

This sequence joins TRBV6-1 and TRBJ1-2, with 8 bases matching TRBD1. Germline-derived CDR1 and CDR2 are MNHNS and SASEGT. V lost 5 bases to trimming and J lost 6 bases; unmatched junction nucleotides: 5. CDR3 size: 13 residues. CDR3 loop: CASSTTGGDGYTF. The CDR3 nucleotides read TGTGCCAGCAGTACTACAGGGGGAGATGGCTACACCTTC.

The chain joins TRBV29-1 to TRBJ1-1, with D maybe TRBD1 (5 bases). The V end lost 2 bases, the J end lost 6 bases, and 10 bases lay between the germline ends. This CDR3 is built from 12 residues. Germline V gene data show CDR1 as SQVTM and CDR2 as ANQGSEA. DNA of the CDR3: TGCAGCGTTGAAAGAGGGGTTTCTGAAGCTTTCTTT. It specifies CSVERGVSEAFF.

In its sample, this clone was seen once. V usage is TRBV5-4 and J usage is TRBJ1-1; no clear D. Germline CDR1 is SGHNT and CDR2 is YYREEE (reference sequence). The CDR3 sequence is 12 residues long. Trimming stripped 4 bases from V and 8 bases from J, with 12 bases between. The CDR3 reads CASSQTGVEAFF. DNA of the CDR3: TGTGCCAGCAGCCAGACGGGAGTCGAAGCTTTCTTT.

Turning to this clone: The identical CDR3 is also encoded by other nucleotide sequences in the sample. The V gene is TRBV18, the J gene TRBJ1-1; 7 nucleotides line up with TRBD1. The CDR3 is made up of 14 amino acids. With V trimmed by 4 bases and J by 0 bases, 2 bases remained unmatched. The germline CDR1 and CDR2 sequences are KGHSH and LQKENI. The CDR3 coding sequence is TGTGCCAGCTCACTAGGACAGGTGAACACTGAAGCTTTCTTT. As protein: CASSLGQVNTEAFF.

In its sample, this clone was seen a few times. The V call is TRBV5-1, the J call TRBJ2-1; D gene uncertain. Germline assignment: CDR1 SGHRS and CDR2 YFSETQ. The CDR3 is made up of 14 amino acids. The germline V and J ends were trimmed by 0 bases and 3 bases, with 7 bases remaining between them. The CDR3 region is CASSLVGSYNEQFF. CDR3 bases: TGCGCCAGCAGCTTGGTTGGCAGCTACAATGAGCAGTTCTTC.

Points on this clone: No conserved phenylalanine or tryptophan is present at the end of the CDR3, so a read error is the likely explanation. V gene TRBV27 combines with J gene TRBJ1-6, with D unresolved. The CDR3 contains 13 residues. V gave up 2 bases and J gave up 8 bases, with 7 bases separating them. Germline-derived CDR1 and CDR2 are MNHEY and SMNVEV (reference sequence). In nucleotides, the CDR3 is TGTGCCAGCAGTTTAGCCCGTTATTCACCCCTCCACCTT. It is translated as CASSLARYSPLHL.